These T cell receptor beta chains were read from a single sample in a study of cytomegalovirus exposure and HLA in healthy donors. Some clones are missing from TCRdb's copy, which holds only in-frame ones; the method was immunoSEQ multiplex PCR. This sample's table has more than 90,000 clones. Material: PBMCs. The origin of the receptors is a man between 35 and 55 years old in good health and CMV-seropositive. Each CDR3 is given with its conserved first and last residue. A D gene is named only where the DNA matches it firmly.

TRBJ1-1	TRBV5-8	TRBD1	TGTGCCAGCAGCCTCGGACAGGGGGGAAGATACACTGAAGCTTTCTTT	CASSLGQGGRYTEAFF
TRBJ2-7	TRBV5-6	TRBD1	TGTGCCAGCAGCGAACGGACAGGGAGTGGTTCCTACGAGCAGTACTTC	CASSERTGSGSYEQYF
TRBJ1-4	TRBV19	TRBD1	TGTGCCAGTAGTCCCGGACAGGGATCGTACGAAAAACTGTTTTTT	CASSPGQGSYEKLFF
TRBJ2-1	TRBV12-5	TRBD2	TGTGCTAGTGGTTTGGGACTAGCGGGAGGAAGTGAGCAGTTCTTC	CASGLGLAGGSEQFF
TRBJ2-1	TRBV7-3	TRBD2	TGTGCCAGCAGCTTTAGCGGGAGAAACTACAATGAGCAGTTCTTC	CASSFSGRNYNEQFF
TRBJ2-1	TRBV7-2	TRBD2	TGTGCCAGCAGCTTAATGGGGGGGCTAGCGGGAGATGGTGATGAGCAGTTCTTC	CASSLMGGLAGDGDEQFF
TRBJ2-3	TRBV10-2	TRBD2	TGCGCCAGCAAAAGGCGGGAGGGCACAGATACGCAGTATTTT	CASKRREGTDTQYF
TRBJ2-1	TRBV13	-	TGTGCCAGCAGCTTAGGGGGGAGAGAGCAGTTCTTC	CASSLGGREQFF
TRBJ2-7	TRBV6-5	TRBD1	TGTGCCAGCAGTAGGGGACAGGGGGTTAATGAGCAGTACTTC	CASSRGQGVNEQYF
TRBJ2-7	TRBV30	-	TGTGCCTGGGGAGGATGGGGGGACAGCCTATCCTACGAGCAGTACTTC	CAWGGWGDSLSYEQYF
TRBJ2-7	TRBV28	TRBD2	TGTGCCAGCAGACAGGGACGACCGGGACTAGTGAACTACGAGCAGTACTTC	CASRQGRPGLVNYEQYF
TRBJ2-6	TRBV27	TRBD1	TGTGCCAGCAGTTTGGTGGGGACAGGGTGGACTGGGGCCAACGTCCTGACTTTC	CASSLVGTGWTGANVLTF
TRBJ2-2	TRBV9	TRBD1	TGTGCCAGCAGCGTGGGACAGGGCCCGACCCTTGGCACCGGGGAGCTGTTTTTT	CASSVGQGPTLGTGELFF
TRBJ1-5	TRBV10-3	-	TGTGCCACCGGGGGGTCAGGGGGCAATCAGCCCCAGCATTTT	CATGGSGGNQPQHF
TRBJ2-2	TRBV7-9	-	TGTGCCAGCAGGAAAAGGCACGGAGTCGCGAACACCGGGGAGCTGTTTTTT	CASRKRHGVANTGELFF
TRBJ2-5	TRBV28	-	TGTGCCAGCAGTTTATCAGGGGTAGAGACCCAGTACTTC	CASSLSGVETQYF
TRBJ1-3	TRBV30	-	TGTGCCTGGAGTCCAGACTCTGGAAACACCATATATTTT	CAWSPDSGNTIYF
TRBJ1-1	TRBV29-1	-	TGCAGCGTTGTCAGCGCCGTGATGGCTGAAGCTTTCTTT	CSVVSAVMAEAFF
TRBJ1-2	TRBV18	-	TGTGCCAGCTCACCTCAACCAGGGTACGGCTACACCTTC	CASSPQPGYGYTF